Listed below are T cell receptor beta chains from one sample, sequenced in a study of response to subunit inactivated influenza vaccine. TCRdb processed the RT-PCR reads anew with MiXCR; each CDR3 protein has one entry. The sample has under 550,000 distinct CDR3 sequences, approximately 7.3% seen once. This sample comprised PBMCs from blood, obtained around 25 months after vaccination. These receptors were collected from a man aged 50 to 69 who received an inactivated influenza vaccine. Both conserved end residues are part of each CDR3. Each record gives: V gene, D gene, CDR3 protein. D genes are given only for firm matches.

>TRBV27|NA
CASSTPAGGTNTDTQYF
>TRBV6-5|TRBD1
CASSSGDSEAFF
>TRBV20-1|TRBD1
CSATPGTANTEAFF
>TRBV19|NA
CASSRQREQFF
>TRBV20-1|TRBD1
CSARRGTDSNQPQHF
>TRBV4-3|TRBD2
CASSQDFGEGDTQYF
>TRBV29-1|TRBD2
CSVSGLAGVSGELFF
>TRBV12-3/TRBV12-4|TRBD1
CASSPDRDTEAFF
>TRBV6-5|NA
CASSYAGGGSYGYTF
>TRBV2|TRBD1
CASSERDSSPQYF
>TRBV12-3/TRBV12-4|NA
CASRGYNSPLHF
>TRBV7-8|TRBD2
CASSLGGGARTDTQYF
>TRBV20-1|TRBD2
CSAATGRGYNEQFF
>TRBV30|NA
CAWSGGRNYGYTF
>TRBV7-2|NA
CAGKGGSGYGYTF
>TRBV18|TRBD1
CASSDRGLDTEAFF
>TRBV6-1|TRBD2
CASGRGTNTGELFF
>TRBV7-2|TRBD1
CASSLTTGMGQPQHF
>TRBV20-1|TRBD1
CSARDSRTGKYEQYF
>TRBV5-5|TRBD2
CASSLAGLAGGRNEQFF